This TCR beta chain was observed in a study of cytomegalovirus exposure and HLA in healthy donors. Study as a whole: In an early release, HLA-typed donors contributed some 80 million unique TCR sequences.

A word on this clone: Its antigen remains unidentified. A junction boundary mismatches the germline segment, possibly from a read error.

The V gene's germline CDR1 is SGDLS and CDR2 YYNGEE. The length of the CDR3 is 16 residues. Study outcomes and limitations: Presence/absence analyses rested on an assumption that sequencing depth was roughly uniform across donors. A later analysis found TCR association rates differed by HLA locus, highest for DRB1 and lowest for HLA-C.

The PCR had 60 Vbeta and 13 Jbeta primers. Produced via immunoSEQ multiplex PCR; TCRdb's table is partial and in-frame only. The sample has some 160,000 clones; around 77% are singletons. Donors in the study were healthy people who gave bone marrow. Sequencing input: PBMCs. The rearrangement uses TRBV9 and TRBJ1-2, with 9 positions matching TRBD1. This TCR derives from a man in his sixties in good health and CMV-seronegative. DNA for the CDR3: TGTGCCAGCAGCGTAGCTACAGGGGGCTCCAACTATGGCTACCCCTTC. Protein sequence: CASSVATGGSNYGYPF.